This T cell receptor (beta chain) stems from a study of beta chain features in type 1 diabetes. Study results and limitations: Among patients with Type 1 diabetes, TCRB CDR3s were moderately but significantly shorter in every one of the four CD4+ subsets.

About this clone: Its antigen is still unknown.

Sequencing targeted expressed TCRB transcripts, as all isolated RNA had been reverse transcribed. Using immunoSEQ multiplex PCR, the repertoire was profiled, and TCRdb retains in-frame clones only, with some absent. Of a few hundred thousand clones listed, about a fifth were seen once; the top ten hold 0.025% to 0.035%. Sequenced material: naive CD4+ T cells from blood. This clonotype originated in a woman between 35 and 50 years old with type 1 diabetes.

The CDR3 DNA reads TGCGCCAGCACCCGTGACCGCTCGGGCGGGGAGCTGTTTTTT. Amino acids: CASTRDRSGGELFF. This chain uses TRBV5-1 with TRBJ2-2; D unresolved. The V end lost 6 bases, the J end lost 7 bases, and 16 bases lay between the germline ends. CDR1 is SGHRS and CDR2 is YFSETQ in the germline V gene. This CDR3 has 14 residues. The variable domain in full, completed from reference TRBV5-1 and TRBJ2-2, reads KAGVTQTPRYLIKTRGQQVTLSCSPISGHRSVSWYQQTPGQGLQFLFEYFSETQRNKGNFPGRFSGRQFSNSRSEMNVSTLELGDSALYLCASTRDRSGGELFFGEGSRLTVL.